The following is a T cell receptor beta chain sequence with its context. The antigen remains undetermined. The germline V and J ends were trimmed by 3 bases and 5 bases, with 13 bases remaining between them. The CDR3 has 14 amino acids. These data come from a study of molecular identifiers for immune sequencing clone quantification. With RNA at 10%, 30% or 50%, naive CD8 libraries came from approximately 22,000 to 940,000 sorted cells. When naive CD8 T cells were sorted, they were gated as CD8+CD4-CCR7+CD45RA+. Findings and caveats of the study: Clones above 20 RNA copies contained over 98% of effector molecules but under 1% of naive ones.

Methods described previously were used for bulk TCR libraries, and listed TCR primers were applied. TCRdb passed the PCR reads through MiXCR, listing each CDR3 protein once. The sample includes 40,000 to 65,000 distinct CDR3 sequences, approximately 34% of them seen just once. Sequences were obtained from naive CD8+ T cells from blood, with Jurkat cell RNA spiked in. Noted subset: FACS-sorted CD8+CD4-CCR7+CD45RA+ naive T cells. The origin of this receptor is a human donor in good health. Some libraries in this study had Jurkat cell RNA spiked in. The V call is TRBV12-3 or TRBV12-4, the J call TRBJ1-1, with D possibly being TRBD1 (6 bases). CDR3 nucleotides: TGTGCCAGCAGTTTCAGGCAGGGGAGAACTGAAGCTTTCTTT. The encoded protein is CASSFRQGRTEAFF.